These T cell receptor beta chains were read from a single sample in a study of blood T cells in healthy people across ages. TCRdb used MiXCR to reprocess the 5' RACE reads, holding one entry per CDR3 protein. In the table there are approximately 1.5 million distinct CDR3 sequences, 35% to 45% of which are singletons. The sequencing sample was made of blood. These receptors all stem from a woman between 18 and 29 years old in good health. CDR3s include the opening cysteine and the closing phenylalanine or tryptophan. A D gene is named only where the DNA matches it firmly. Only some rows state a clone size, as once, few, many or a class for expanded clones.

d_call j_call clone_size v_call cdr3_nt cdr3_aa
NA TRBJ2-4 few TRBV3-1 TGTGCCAGCGGCCCGTCGTCCAAAAACATTCAGTACTTC CASGPSSKNIQYF
NA TRBJ2-5 few TRBV25-1 TGTGCCAGCATCGCTGACTGGAGCGCGAGGCAGTACTTC CASIADWSARQYF
TRBD1 TRBJ1-4 NA TRBV12-3/TRBV12-4 TGTGCCAGCAGTTTAGCGCTGGGACAGGGAGGCGAAGAACTGTTTTTT CASSLALGQGGEELFF
TRBD1 TRBJ1-2 NA TRBV5-5 TGTGCCAGCAGCTTGGACAGGGGGCTGGCTAACTATGGCTACACCTTC CASSLDRGLANYGYTF
TRBD2 TRBJ2-3 few TRBV20-1 TGCAGTGCTAGAGTGCGGACTAGCGCAGATACGCAGTATTTT CSARVRTSADTQYF
TRBD2 TRBJ2-7 few TRBV3-1 TGTGCCAGCAGCCAAGACCGGGGACTAGCGAGTTACGAGCAGTACTTC CASSQDRGLASYEQYF
NA TRBJ1-2 NA TRBV4-3 TGCGCCAGCAGCCAAGATCGGCAGCACTATGGCTACACCTTC CASSQDRQHYGYTF
NA TRBJ1-2 NA TRBV20-1 TGCAGTGCTAGAGTGGCAGAGAACTATGGCTACACCTTC CSARVAENYGYTF
NA TRBJ2-3 NA TRBV6-2/TRBV6-3 TGTGCCAGCACCAACAGGCGGGGAATCGGCACAGATACGCAGTATTTT CASTNRRGIGTDTQYF
TRBD1 TRBJ1-2 few TRBV12-3/TRBV12-4 TGTGCCAGCAATTCCCATAACCTAGGACAGGGGTCCTATGGCTACACCTTC CASNSHNLGQGSYGYTF
NA TRBJ2-3 NA TRBV9 TGTGCCGGCAGCGGATTCACAGATACGCAGTATTTT CAGSGFTDTQYF
TRBD2 TRBJ2-1 NA TRBV29-1 TGCAGCGTTGAAGCCCCGGGGGGTGAGCAGTTCTTC CSVEAPGGEQFF
NA TRBJ1-2 NA TRBV5-6 TGTGCCAGCAGCCCTCTACTCCATAACTATGGCTACACCTTC CASSPLLHNYGYTF
TRBD2 TRBJ2-7 NA TRBV20-1 TGCAGTGCTAAAACCGGGACTAGCGGGGGCTACGAGCAGTACTTC CSAKTGTSGGYEQYF
NA TRBJ2-7 few TRBV12-3/TRBV12-4 TGTGCCAGCAATCACCGCTACGAGCAGTACTTC CASNHRYEQYF
NA TRBJ1-2 few TRBV7-2 TGTGCCAGCAGCTTAGCGCGGAGTGGGGGGCCTAACTATGGCTACACCTTC CASSLARSGGPNYGYTF
TRBD2 TRBJ2-1 NA TRBV20-1 TGCAGTGCTAGAGACAGCGGGGATCGCGACAATGAGCAGTTCTTC CSARDSGDRDNEQFF
TRBD2 TRBJ2-1 NA TRBV27 TGTGCCAGCAGTTTATCGGGTAGCGGGAGATACAATGAGCAGTTCTTC CASSLSGSGRYNEQFF
NA TRBJ1-4 NA TRBV28 TGTGCCAACGGAGGGGCCGTATGGAATGAAAAACTGTTTTTT CANGGAVWNEKLFF
TRBD2 TRBJ2-7 few TRBV5-1 TGCGCCAGCAGCTCGGGGGAGGGTTCCTACGAGCAGTACTTC CASSSGEGSYEQYF
TRBD1 TRBJ1-5 few TRBV29-1 TGCAGCGTCCAGACAGGGGGTGGTCAGCCCCAGCATTTT CSVQTGGGQPQHF
NA TRBJ2-7 many TRBV20-1 TGCAGTGCTAGAGCCGACAGCTCCTACGAGCAGTACTTC CSARADSSYEQYF
NA TRBJ1-5 NA TRBV20-1 TGCAGTGCTAGAGATCTACGGTCGGGGAGGGACAATCAGCCCCAGCATTTT CSARDLRSGRDNQPQHF
NA TRBJ2-2 NA TRBV29-1 TGCAGCGTTGGGCGCTCTGTCACCGGGGAGCTGTTTTTT CSVGRSVTGELFF
TRBD1 TRBJ1-1 NA TRBV7-2 TGTGCCAGCAGCTTTCGCGAAATTGGACAGGGCGTGAACACTGAAGCTTTCTTT CASSFREIGQGVNTEAFF
NA TRBJ2-1 few TRBV27 TGTGCCAGCAGTTCCGCCCTGGAGGGAGGCAATGAGCAGTTCTTC CASSSALEGGNEQFF
NA TRBJ2-1 few TRBV9 TGTGCCAGCAGCGTAGTGGAAAGCTCCTACAATGAGCAGTTCTTC CASSVVESSYNEQFF
NA TRBJ2-5 once TRBV7-9 TGTGCCAGCAGCTTAGCGGTTGGGATCGAGACCCAGTACTTC CASSLAVGIETQYF
TRBD2 TRBJ2-7 NA TRBV28 TGTGCCAGCATGGTTAGCGGGAGCTACGAGCAGTACTTC CASMVSGSYEQYF